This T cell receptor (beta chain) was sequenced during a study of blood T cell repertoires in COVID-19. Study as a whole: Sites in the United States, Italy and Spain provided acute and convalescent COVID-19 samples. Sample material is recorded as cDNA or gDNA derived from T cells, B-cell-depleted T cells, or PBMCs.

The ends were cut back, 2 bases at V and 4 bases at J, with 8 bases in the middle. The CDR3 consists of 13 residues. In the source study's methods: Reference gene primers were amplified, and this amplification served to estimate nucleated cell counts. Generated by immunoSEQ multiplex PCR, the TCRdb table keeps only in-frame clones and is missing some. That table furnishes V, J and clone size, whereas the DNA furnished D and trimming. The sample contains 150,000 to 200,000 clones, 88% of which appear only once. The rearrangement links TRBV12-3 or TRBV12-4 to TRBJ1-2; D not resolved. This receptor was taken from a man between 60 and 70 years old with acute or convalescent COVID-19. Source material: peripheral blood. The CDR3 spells CASSLLFSYGYTF. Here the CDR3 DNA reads TGTGCCAGCAGTTTATTATTCAGCTATGGCTACACCTTC.